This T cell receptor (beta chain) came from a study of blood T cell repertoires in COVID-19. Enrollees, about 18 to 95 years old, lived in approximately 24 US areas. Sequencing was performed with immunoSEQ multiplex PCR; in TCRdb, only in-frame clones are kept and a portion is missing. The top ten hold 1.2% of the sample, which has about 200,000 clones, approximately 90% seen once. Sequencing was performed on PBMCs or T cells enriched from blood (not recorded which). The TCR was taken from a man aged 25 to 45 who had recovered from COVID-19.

The CDR3 DNA follows: TGTGCCAGCAGTTACTCGCGATTCCTAGTCTCGTCAGAGACCCAGTACTTC. Protein product: CASSYSRFLVSSETQYF. This rearrangement joins TRBV6-2 or TRBV6-3 to TRBJ2-5; D is unresolved. V gave up 0 bases and J gave up 4 bases, with 18 bases separating them. The CDR3 extends over 17 amino acids. Germline assignment: CDR1 MNHEY and CDR2 SVGEGT.